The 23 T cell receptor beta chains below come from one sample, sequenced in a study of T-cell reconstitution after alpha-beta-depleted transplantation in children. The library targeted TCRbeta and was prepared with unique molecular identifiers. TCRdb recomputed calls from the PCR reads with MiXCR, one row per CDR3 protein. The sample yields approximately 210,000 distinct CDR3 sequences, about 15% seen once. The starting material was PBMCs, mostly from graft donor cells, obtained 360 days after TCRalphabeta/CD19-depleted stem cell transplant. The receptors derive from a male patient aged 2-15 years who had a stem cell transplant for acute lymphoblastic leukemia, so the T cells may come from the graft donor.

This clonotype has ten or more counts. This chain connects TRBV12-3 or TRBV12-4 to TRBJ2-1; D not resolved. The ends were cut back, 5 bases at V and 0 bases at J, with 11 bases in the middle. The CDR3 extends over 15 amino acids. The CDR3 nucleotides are TGTGCCAGCAGTGACGATGGCGGCTCCTACAATGAGCAGTTCTTC. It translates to CASSDDGGSYNEQFF.

The CDR3 protein is CASSGGGGYTF. In DNA form, the CDR3 reads TGTGCCAGCAGCGGGGGGGGTGGCTACACCTTC. V usage is TRBV27 and J usage is TRBJ1-2, with D maybe TRBD1 (5 bases). The V end was cut by 6 bases, the J end by 7 bases, with 9 bases between. In germline, CDR1 is MNHEY, CDR2 SMNVEV (reference sequence). The CDR3 sequence is 11 residues long.

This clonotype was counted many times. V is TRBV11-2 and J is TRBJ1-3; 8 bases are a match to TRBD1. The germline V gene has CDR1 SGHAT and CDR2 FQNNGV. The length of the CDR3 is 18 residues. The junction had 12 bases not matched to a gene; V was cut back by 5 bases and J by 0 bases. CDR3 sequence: CASSPRRDRLNSGNTIYF. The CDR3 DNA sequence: TGTGCCAGCAGCCCAAGGCGGGACAGGTTAAACTCTGGAAACACCATATATTTT.

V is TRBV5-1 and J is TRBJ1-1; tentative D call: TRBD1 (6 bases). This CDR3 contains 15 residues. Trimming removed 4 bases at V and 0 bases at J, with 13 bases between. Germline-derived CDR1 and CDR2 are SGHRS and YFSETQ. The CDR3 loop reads CASSPRGGMNTEAFF. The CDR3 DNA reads TGCGCCAGCAGCCCCAGGGGCGGGATGAACACTGAAGCTTTCTTT.

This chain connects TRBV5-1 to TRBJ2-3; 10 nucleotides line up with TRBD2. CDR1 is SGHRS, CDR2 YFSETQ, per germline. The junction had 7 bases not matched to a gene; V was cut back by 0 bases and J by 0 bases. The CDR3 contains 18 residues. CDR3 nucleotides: TGCGCCAGCAGCTTGGGAGTGCTAGCGGGGGTTAGCACAGATACGCAGTATTTT. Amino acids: CASSLGVLAGVSTDTQYF.

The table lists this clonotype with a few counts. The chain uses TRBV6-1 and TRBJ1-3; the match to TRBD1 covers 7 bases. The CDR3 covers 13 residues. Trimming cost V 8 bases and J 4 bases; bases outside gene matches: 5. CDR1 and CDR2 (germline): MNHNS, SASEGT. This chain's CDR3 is CASGRQGGNTIYF. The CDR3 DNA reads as TGTGCCAGCGGGCGACAGGGCGGAAACACCATATATTTT.

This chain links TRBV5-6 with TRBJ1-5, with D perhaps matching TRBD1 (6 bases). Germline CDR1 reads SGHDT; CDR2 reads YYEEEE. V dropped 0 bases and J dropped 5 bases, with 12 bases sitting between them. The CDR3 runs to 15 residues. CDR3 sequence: CASSLGGGADQPQHF. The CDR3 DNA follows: TGTGCCAGCAGCTTGGGAGGGGGGGCTGATCAGCCCCAGCATTTT.

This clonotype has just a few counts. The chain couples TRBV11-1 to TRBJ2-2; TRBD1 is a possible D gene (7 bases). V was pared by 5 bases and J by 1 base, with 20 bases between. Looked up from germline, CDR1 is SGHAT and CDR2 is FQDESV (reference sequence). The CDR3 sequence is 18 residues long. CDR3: CASSLPQGRPLNTGELFF. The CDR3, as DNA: TGTGCCAGCAGCCTACCACAGGGGAGGCCCTTGAACACCGGGGAGCTGTTTTTT.

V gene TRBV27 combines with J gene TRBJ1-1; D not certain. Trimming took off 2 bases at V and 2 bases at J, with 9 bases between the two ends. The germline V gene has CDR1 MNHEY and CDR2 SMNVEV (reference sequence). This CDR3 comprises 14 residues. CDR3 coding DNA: TGTGCCAGCAGTTTAAAGGCCCTCAACACTGAAGCTTTCTTT. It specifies CASSLKALNTEAFF.

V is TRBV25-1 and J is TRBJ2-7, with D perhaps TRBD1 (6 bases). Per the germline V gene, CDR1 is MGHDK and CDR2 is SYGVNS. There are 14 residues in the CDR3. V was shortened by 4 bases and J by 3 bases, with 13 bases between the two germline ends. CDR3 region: CASSVRTANYEQYF. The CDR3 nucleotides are TGTGCCAGCAGTGTTAGGACAGCTAACTACGAGCAGTACTTC.

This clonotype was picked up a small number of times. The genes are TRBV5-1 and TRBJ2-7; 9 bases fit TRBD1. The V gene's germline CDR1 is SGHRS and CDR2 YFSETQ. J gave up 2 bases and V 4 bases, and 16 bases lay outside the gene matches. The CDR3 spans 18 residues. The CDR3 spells CASSLRDRVVRGPYEQYF. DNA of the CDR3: TGCGCCAGCAGCCTCCGGGACAGGGTCGTTCGAGGTCCCTACGAGCAGTACTTC.

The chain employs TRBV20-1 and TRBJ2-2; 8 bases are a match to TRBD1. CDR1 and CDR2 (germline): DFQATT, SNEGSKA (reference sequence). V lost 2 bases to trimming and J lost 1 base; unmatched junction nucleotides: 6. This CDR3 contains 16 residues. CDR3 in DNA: TGCAGTGCTAGACAAAAAGGACAGGGGAACACCGGGGAGCTGTTTTTT. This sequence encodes CSARQKGQGNTGELFF.

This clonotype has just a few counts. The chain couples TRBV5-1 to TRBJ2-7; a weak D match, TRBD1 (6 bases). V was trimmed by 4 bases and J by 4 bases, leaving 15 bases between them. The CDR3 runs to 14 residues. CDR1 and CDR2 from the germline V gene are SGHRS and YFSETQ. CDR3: CASSQLTQGYEQYF. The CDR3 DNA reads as TGCGCCAGCAGCCAACTCACCCAGGGGTACGAGCAGTACTTC.

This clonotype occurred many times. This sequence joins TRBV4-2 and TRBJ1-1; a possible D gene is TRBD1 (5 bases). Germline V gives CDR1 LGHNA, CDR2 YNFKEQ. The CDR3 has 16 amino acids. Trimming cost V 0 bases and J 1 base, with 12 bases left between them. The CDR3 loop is CASSQDFGGSNTEAFF. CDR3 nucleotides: TGTGCCAGCAGCCAAGATTTTGGGGGATCGAACACTGAAGCTTTCTTT.

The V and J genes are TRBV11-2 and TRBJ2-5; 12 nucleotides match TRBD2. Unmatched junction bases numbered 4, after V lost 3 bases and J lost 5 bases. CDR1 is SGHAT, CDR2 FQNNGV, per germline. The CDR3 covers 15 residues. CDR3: CASSFRLAGVETQYF. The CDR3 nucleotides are TGTGCCAGCAGCTTTAGACTAGCGGGGGTGGAGACCCAGTACTTC.

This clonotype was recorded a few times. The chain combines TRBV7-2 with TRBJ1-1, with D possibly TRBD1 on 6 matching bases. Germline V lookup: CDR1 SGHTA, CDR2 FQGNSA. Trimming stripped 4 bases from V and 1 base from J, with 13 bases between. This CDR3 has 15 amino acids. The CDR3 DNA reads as TGTGCCAGCAGCTCGGACAGACTCGAGAACACTGAAGCTTTCTTT. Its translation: CASSSDRLENTEAFF.

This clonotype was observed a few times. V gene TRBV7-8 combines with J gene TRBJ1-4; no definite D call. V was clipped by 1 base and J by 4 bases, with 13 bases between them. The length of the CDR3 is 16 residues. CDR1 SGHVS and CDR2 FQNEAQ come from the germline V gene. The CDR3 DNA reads TGTGCCAGCAGCTTAGTAGGGAGCGGAATTAATGAAAAACTGTTTTTT. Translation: CASSLVGSGINEKLFF.

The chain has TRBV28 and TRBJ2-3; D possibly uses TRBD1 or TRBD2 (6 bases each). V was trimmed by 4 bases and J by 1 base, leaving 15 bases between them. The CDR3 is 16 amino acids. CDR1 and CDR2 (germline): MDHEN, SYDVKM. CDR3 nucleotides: TGTGCCAGCAGTTCCGAAGGGGGGTTTGGCACAGATACGCAGTATTTT. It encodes CASSSEGGFGTDTQYF.

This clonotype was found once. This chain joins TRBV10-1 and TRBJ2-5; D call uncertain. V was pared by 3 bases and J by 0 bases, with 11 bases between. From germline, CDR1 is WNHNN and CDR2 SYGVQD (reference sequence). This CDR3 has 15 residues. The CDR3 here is CASSDPRSYQETQYF. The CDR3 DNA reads TGCGCCAGCAGTGACCCCCGATCGTACCAAGAGACCCAGTACTTC.

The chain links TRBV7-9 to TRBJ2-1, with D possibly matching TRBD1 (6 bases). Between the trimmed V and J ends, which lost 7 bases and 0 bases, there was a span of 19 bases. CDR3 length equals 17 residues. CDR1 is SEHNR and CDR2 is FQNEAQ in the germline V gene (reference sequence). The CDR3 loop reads CASKARDTQSSYNEQFF. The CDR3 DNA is TGTGCCAGCAAAGCCCGGGACACCCAGAGCTCCTACAATGAGCAGTTCTTC.

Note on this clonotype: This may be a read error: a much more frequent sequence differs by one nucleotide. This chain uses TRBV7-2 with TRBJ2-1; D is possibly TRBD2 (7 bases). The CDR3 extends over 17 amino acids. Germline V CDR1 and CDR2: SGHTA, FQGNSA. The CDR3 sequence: CANSLSVRGALENEQFF. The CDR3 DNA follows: TGTGCCAACAGCTTATCAGTACGGGGGGCCCTAGAAAATGAGCAGTTCTTC.

The CDR3 loop reads CASSSGGTGAGTEAFF. DNA for the CDR3: TGTGCCAGCAGTTCAGGCGGGACAGGGGCGGGCACTGAAGCTTTCTTT. The chain couples TRBV12-3 or TRBV12-4 to TRBJ1-1; 10 bases are a match to TRBD1. The ends lost 4 bases at V and 4 bases at J; junction bases unmatched: 9. The CDR3 length is 16 residues.

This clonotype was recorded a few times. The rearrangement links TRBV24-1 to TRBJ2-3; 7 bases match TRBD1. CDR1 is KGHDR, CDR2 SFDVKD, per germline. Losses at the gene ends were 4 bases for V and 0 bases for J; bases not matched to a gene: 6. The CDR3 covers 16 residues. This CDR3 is CATSDPGQESTDTQYF. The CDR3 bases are TGTGCCACCAGTGACCCCGGACAGGAGAGCACAGATACGCAGTATTTT.